These 29 T cell receptor beta chains came from one sample sequenced in a study of T-cell reconstitution after alpha-beta-depleted transplantation in children. Unique molecular identifiers were incorporated when the TCRbeta library was constructed. One entry per CDR3 protein results from TCRdb running MiXCR on the PCR reads. The sample has about 360,000 distinct CDR3 sequences; about 14% are singletons. The sequenced sample was PBMCs, obtained from the stem cell graft. Receptors originate from a human donor who donated a stem cell graft to a child with Fanconi anemia.

This clonotype was detected a few times. The gene calls are TRBV20-1 and TRBJ2-3; perhaps TRBD1 as D (5 bases). Deletions cut 5 bases from V and 5 bases from J, with 20 bases between. Germline V lookup: CDR1 DFQATT, CDR2 SNEGSKA (reference sequence). The length of the CDR3 is 15 residues. CDR3 sequence reads: CSAPPQGSALDTQYF. DNA for the CDR3: TGCAGTGCTCCACCCCAGGGCAGCGCCCTAGATACGCAGTATTTT.

This clonotype occurred a few times. V and J are TRBV14 and TRBJ1-1, with D maybe TRBD1 (5 bases). There are 16 residues in the CDR3. The V end was cut by 4 bases, the J end by 1 base, with 16 bases between. Germline V gene lookup returns CDR1 SGHDN and CDR2 FVKESK. The CDR3 sequence is CASSRLNGGENTEAFF. CDR3 in DNA: TGTGCCAGCAGCCGTCTTAACGGGGGGGAGAACACTGAAGCTTTCTTT. The whole variable domain, remainder taken from reference TRBV14 and TRBJ1-1, is EAGVTQFPSHSVIEKGQTVTLRCDPISGHDNLYWYRRVMGKEIKFLLHFVKESKQDESGMPNNRFLAERTGGTYSTLKVQPAELEDSGVYFCASSRLNGGENTEAFFGQGTRLTVV.

This clonotype came up a few times. This chain connects TRBV20-1 to TRBJ2-3; 7 nucleotides match TRBD1. The CDR3 contains 15 residues. Germline-derived CDR1 and CDR2 are DFQATT and SNEGSKA (reference sequence). J lost 0 bases, V lost 6 bases, and 9 bases had no gene match. The CDR3 loop reads CSADGQATSTDTQYF. The CDR3, as DNA: TGCAGTGCAGACGGACAGGCGACTAGCACAGATACGCAGTATTTT.

Only a few counts were recorded for this clonotype. V usage is TRBV7-2 and J usage is TRBJ2-1; D perhaps matches TRBD1 (5 bases). Germline V lookup: CDR1 SGHTA, CDR2 FQGNSA. This CDR3 has 14 residues. V lost 1 base to trimming and J lost 10 bases, with 14 bases between them. In DNA form, the CDR3 reads TGTGCCAGCAGCTTAGAGAGGTTTGGGGCAGAGCAGTTCTTC. It codes for CASSLERFGAEQFF. Looking up the rest from reference TRBV7-2 and TRBJ2-1 gives the full variable domain: GAGVSQSPSNKVTEKGKDVELRCDPISGHTALYWYRQSLGQGLEFLIYFQGNSAPDKSGLPSDRFSAERTGGSVSTLTIQRTQQEDSAVYLCASSLERFGAEQFFGPGTRLTVL.

The rearrangement joins TRBV20-1 to TRBJ2-2; D is possibly TRBD2 (5 bases). CDR3 length: 14 residues. The germline gives CDR1 DFQATT, CDR2 SNEGSKA (reference sequence). V was clipped by 3 bases and J by 4 bases, with 12 bases between them. This CDR3 reads CSASFPRGTGELFF. The CDR3 DNA reads TGCAGTGCTAGTTTCCCCCGGGGCACCGGGGAGCTGTTTTTT.

A few counts support this clonotype. The CDR3, as DNA: TGCGCCAGCAGCCCCGTCGGGGCAGGAGATACGCAGTATTTT. This encodes CASSPVGAGDTQYF. The chain has TRBV5-1 and TRBJ2-3, with D perhaps assigned TRBD1 or TRBD2 (5 bases each). Germline V gives CDR1 SGHRS, CDR2 YFSETQ. The germline V and J ends were trimmed by 4 bases and 5 bases, with 14 bases remaining between them. The CDR3 runs 14 residues.

In its sample, this clonotype was seen a few times. The rearrangement joins TRBV7-2 to TRBJ2-7; possible D gene TRBD2, 6 bases. The V end lost 0 bases, the J end lost 2 bases, and 17 bases lay between the germline ends. Germline lookup yields CDR1 SGHTA and CDR2 FQGNSA. The CDR3 has 17 amino acids. The CDR3, as DNA: TGTGCCAGCAGCTTAGCGGAGGGAGCCGGTGTCGCCTACGAGCAGTACTTC. Its translation is CASSLAEGAGVAYEQYF.

This clonotype has a count of ten or more. The chain uses TRBV30 and TRBJ2-2, with D hard to call. This CDR3 has 12 amino acids. The V and J ends lost 0 bases and 6 bases respectively, with 5 bases between them. CDR1 and CDR2 (germline): GTSNPN, SVGIG (reference sequence). The CDR3 region is CAWSVGPGELFF. CDR3 DNA: TGTGCCTGGAGTGTAGGGCCCGGGGAGCTGTTTTTT.

There are a few counts of this clonotype. The CDR3 loop reads CATSALVHGTGANEQFF. The CDR3 DNA reads TGTGCCACCAGTGCTCTGGTGCACGGGACAGGAGCAAATGAGCAGTTCTTC. The gene calls are TRBV24-1 and TRBJ2-1, with TRBD1 identical over 8 bases. Germline CDR1 and CDR2: KGHDR and SFDVKD. This CDR3 has 17 amino acids. Losses at the gene ends were 5 bases for V and 7 bases for J; bases not matched to a gene: 15.

This clonotype was observed at least ten times. This rearrangement joins TRBV19 to TRBJ1-6, with 8 bases matching TRBD1. The length of the CDR3 is 17 residues. CDR1 is LNHDA, CDR2 SQIVND, per germline (reference sequence). After removal of 6 bases from V and 0 bases from J, the junction contained 7 bases not matched to a gene. CDR3 in DNA: TGTGCCAGTAGCGTTGGACAGGGCAGCTCCTATAATTCACCCCTCCACTTT. Residues: CASSVGQGSSYNSPLHF. The full variable domain, with the rest looked up from reference TRBV19 and TRBJ1-6, is DGGITQSPKYLFRKEGQNVTLSCEQNLNHDAMYWYRQDPGQGLRLIYYSQIVNDFQKGDIAEGYSVSREKKESFPLTVTSAQKNPTAFYLCASSVGQGSSYNSPLHFGNGTRLTVT.

This clonotype was detected many times. The genes are TRBV7-9 and TRBJ1-2; TRBD1 matches at 8 bases. Germline loops: CDR1 SEHNR, CDR2 FQNEAQ (reference sequence). This CDR3 is built from 14 residues. Trimming removed 1 base from V and 7 bases from J; junction bases left unmatched: 5. The CDR3, as DNA: TGTGCCAGCAGCTTAGTTCAGGGGGCCGGTGGCTACACCTTC. Its protein product is CASSLVQGAGGYTF.

The chain recombines TRBV5-1 with TRBJ2-6; D perhaps matches TRBD2 (6 bases). V was clipped by 0 bases and J by 0 bases, with 10 bases between them. The CDR3 runs 17 residues. Looked up from germline, CDR1 is SGHRS and CDR2 is YFSETQ. CDR3 residues: CASSLGQAGSGANVLTF. CDR3 DNA: TGCGCCAGCAGCTTGGGACAAGCGGGCTCTGGGGCCAACGTCCTGACTTTC.

This clonotype was detected only a few times. The chain couples TRBV28 to TRBJ2-1, with 7 bases fitting TRBD2. CDR1 is MDHEN and CDR2 is SYDVKM in the germline V gene. This CDR3 is built from 15 residues. The trim removed 0 bases at V and 4 bases at J, leaving 3 bases unmatched. In nucleotides, the CDR3 is TGTGCCAGCAGTTTATGGGGGGGGACTTACAATGAGCAGTTCTTC. This codes for CASSLWGGTYNEQFF.

The rearrangement uses TRBV20-1 and TRBJ2-3; tentative D call: TRBD1 (6 bases). This CDR3 is 14 amino acids long. The V and J ends lost 0 bases and 7 bases respectively, with 14 bases between them. From germline, CDR1 is DFQATT and CDR2 SNEGSKA (reference sequence). CDR3 nucleotide sequence: TGCAGTGCTAGAGACGCACAGGGTCAAAATACGCAGTATTTT. This encodes CSARDAQGQNTQYF.

This clonotype has only a few counts. This rearrangement joins TRBV6-2 or TRBV6-3 to TRBJ1-3, with no clear D. The CDR3 sequence is 14 residues long. The V end was cut by 5 bases, the J end by 4 bases, with 12 bases between. CDR1 and CDR2 from the germline V gene are MNHEY and SVGEGT. CDR3 loop: CASSPITQGNTIYF. CDR3 in DNA: TGTGCCAGCAGTCCAATAACACAGGGAAACACCATATATTTT.

The chain combines TRBV3-1 with TRBJ2-2; D is tentatively TRBD1 or TRBD2 (5 bases each). V shed 4 bases and J shed 0 bases, with 12 bases lying between them. There are 16 residues in the CDR3. From germline, CDR1 is LGHDT and CDR2 YNNKEL (reference sequence). The chain's CDR3 is CASSPWGPANTGELFF. CDR3 nucleotide sequence: TGTGCCAGCAGCCCCTGGGGACCTGCGAACACCGGGGAGCTGTTTTTT.

This rearrangement joins TRBV4-3 to TRBJ1-6; D uncertain. The CDR3 consists of 14 residues. The V end was cut by 2 bases, the J end by 8 bases, with 10 bases between. Germline CDR1 LGHNA, CDR2 YSLEER. Here the CDR3 reads CASSQTALDSPLHF. The CDR3 nucleotides are TGCGCCAGCAGCCAAACTGCACTCGATTCACCCCTCCACTTT.

The table lists this clonotype with many counts. The J gene is TRBJ2-1, the V gene TRBV10-3; 11 bases align to TRBD2. Per the germline V gene, CDR1 is ENHRY and CDR2 is SYGVKD. V dropped 6 bases and J dropped 6; count of bases not matched to a gene: 4. The length of the CDR3 is 14 residues. The CDR3 DNA reads as TGTGCCATCAGACTAGCGGGGGACTCCAATGAGCAGTTCTTC. Its protein is CAIRLAGDSNEQFF.

The table lists this clonotype with many counts. V usage is TRBV6-2 or TRBV6-3 and J usage is TRBJ2-3, with D tentatively TRBD1 (5 bases). The CDR3 is 14 amino acids. The germline V and J ends were trimmed by 6 bases and 4 bases, with 14 bases remaining between them. Germline V gives CDR1 MNHEY, CDR2 SVGEGT. Here the CDR3 DNA reads TGTGCCAGCAGCCTACCCAGACAGTCAGATACGCAGTATTTT. It yields the protein CASSLPRQSDTQYF.

This clonotype was found a few times. The chain has TRBV4-2 and TRBJ2-2; D remains unclear. V shed 0 bases and J shed 0 bases, with 5 bases lying between them. Germline lookup yields CDR1 LGHNA and CDR2 YNFKEQ. The CDR3 is 15 residues long. CDR3 amino acids: CASSQERANTGELFF. The CDR3 DNA sequence: TGTGCCAGCAGCCAAGAACGCGCGAACACCGGGGAGCTGTTTTTT.

The V and J genes are TRBV20-1 and TRBJ2-7, with 8 positions matching TRBD1. The CDR3 totals 14 residues. J lost 3 bases, V lost 4 bases, and 8 bases had no gene match. The germline gives CDR1 DFQATT, CDR2 SNEGSKA (reference sequence). The CDR3, as DNA: TGCAGTGCTATTCACTCCGGGACAGGCTACGAGCAGTACGTC. Its protein product is CSAIHSGTGYEQYV.

This clonotype was seen more than once but under ten times. V gene TRBV5-1 combines with J gene TRBJ2-7; perhaps TRBD2 as D (5 bases). V dropped 1 base and J dropped 5 bases, with 16 bases sitting between them. This CDR3 has 15 amino acids. Germline V gene lookup returns CDR1 SGHRS and CDR2 YFSETQ. The CDR3 region is CASSLREFLVDEQYF. CDR3 DNA sequence: TGCGCCAGCAGCTTGAGGGAGTTTCTGGTAGACGAGCAGTACTTC. The full variable domain, rest sourced from reference TRBV5-1 and TRBJ2-7, is KAGVTQTPRYLIKTRGQQVTLSCSPISGHRSVSWYQQTPGQGLQFLFEYFSETQRNKGNFPGRFSGRQFSNSRSEMNVSTLELGDSALYLCASSLREFLVDEQYFGPGTRLTVT.

Ten or more counts support this clonotype. J is TRBJ1-1 and V is TRBV29-1; no definite D call. V was clipped by 0 bases and J by 1 base, with 9 bases between them. The CDR3 covers 14 residues. Germline V gene lookup returns CDR1 SQVTM and CDR2 ANQGSEA. This CDR3 reads CSVEDGRGNTEAFF. The CDR3 bases are TGCAGCGTTGAAGACGGGCGGGGGAACACTGAAGCTTTCTTT.

This clonotype was seen only a few times. The chain carries TRBV7-2 and TRBJ2-7; the D gene could be TRBD1 or TRBD2 (6 bases each). The CDR3 is 15 amino acids. The V and J ends lost 6 bases and 0 bases respectively, with 15 bases between them. Germline V gene data show CDR1 as SGHTA and CDR2 as FQGNSA. This CDR3 is CASSTITGASYEQYF. CDR3 bases: TGTGCCAGCAGTACCATCACGGGGGCCTCCTACGAGCAGTACTTC. Supplemented by reference TRBV7-2 and TRBJ2-7, the full variable domain reads GAGVSQSPSNKVTEKGKDVELRCDPISGHTALYWYRQSLGQGLEFLIYFQGNSAPDKSGLPSDRFSAERTGGSVSTLTIQRTQQEDSAVYLCASSTITGASYEQYFGPGTRLTVT.

This clonotype was counted at least ten times. The rearrangement links TRBV7-2 to TRBJ1-4, with D possibly being TRBD1 (5 bases). Germline V gives CDR1 SGHTA, CDR2 FQGNSA. V was shortened by 5 bases and J by 3 bases, with 10 bases between the two germline ends. The CDR3 contains 14 residues. CDR3 sequence: CASSRGTANEKLFF. In DNA, the CDR3 is TGTGCCAGCAGCCGTGGGACCGCTAATGAAAAACTGTTTTTT.

The CDR3 loop reads CASSFGLRQNLETQYF. CDR3 DNA: TGTGCCAGCAGCTTTGGGCTTCGACAGAATCTGGAGACCCAGTACTTC. The chain joins TRBV7-9 to TRBJ2-5; possible D gene TRBD1, 5 bases. CDR3 size: 16 residues. V gave up 3 bases and J gave up 5 bases, with 19 bases separating them. Germline lookup yields CDR1 SEHNR and CDR2 FQNEAQ (reference sequence). The variable domain in full, completed from reference TRBV7-9 and TRBJ2-5, reads DTGVSQNPRHKITKRGQNVTFRCDPISEHNRLYWYRQTLGQGPEFLTYFQNEAQLEKSRLLSDRFSAERPKGSFSTLEIQRTEQGDSAMYLCASSFGLRQNLETQYFGPGTRLLVL.

This clonotype appeared many times. The chain links TRBV28 to TRBJ2-1, with D unresolved. Trimming removed 5 bases at V and 3 bases at J, with 20 bases between. Germline lookup yields CDR1 MDHEN and CDR2 SYDVKM. CDR3 length: 17 amino acids. CDR3 nucleotide sequence: TGTGCCAGCAGTGGTCCCCAAGAGCGACCCGTCTACAATGAGCAGTTCTTC. It is translated as CASSGPQERPVYNEQFF. Based on the CDR3 plus reference TRBV28 and TRBJ2-1, the full variable domain is DVKVTQSSRYLVKRTGEKVFLECVQDMDHENMFWYRQDPGLGLRLIYFSYDVKMKEKGDIPEGYSVSREKKERFSLILESASTNQTSMYLCASSGPQERPVYNEQFFGPGTRLTVL.

This clonotype was recorded many times. This chain uses TRBV7-8 with TRBJ2-1, with D tentatively TRBD1 (6 bases). The CDR3 consists of 19 residues. The V gene's germline CDR1 is SGHVS and CDR2 FQNEAQ. The V end lost 6 bases, the J end lost 2 bases, and 26 bases lay between the germline ends. The CDR3 spells CASSPNHLTGEVTYNEQFF. The CDR3 nucleotides are TGTGCCAGCAGTCCGAACCACTTGACAGGCGAGGTAACCTACAATGAGCAGTTCTTC.

The chain has TRBV4-3 and TRBJ2-3; no clear D gene. The V and J ends lost 4 bases and 4 bases respectively, with 9 bases between them. CDR1 and CDR2 (germline): LGHNA, YSLEER. CDR3 length equals 13 residues. As DNA, the CDR3 is TGCGCCAGCAGCCCTTTACGGGCAGATACGCAGTATTTT. It specifies CASSPLRADTQYF.